This TCR beta chain came from a study of T cell changes during pregnancy in multiple sclerosis. Germline V lookup: CDR1 LGHNA, CDR2 YSLEER. The length of the CDR3 is 18 residues. J lost 0 bases, V lost 0 bases, and 5 bases had no gene match. The repertoire was sequenced with immunoSEQ multiplex PCR; TCRdb's copy has only in-frame clones and lacks some. The sample has 50,000 to 65,000 clones, almost 97% seen once. The source of this sequence is a female donor with multiple sclerosis, enrolled in a pregnancy study. The sequencing used CD8+ T cells from peripheral blood mononuclear cells, collected after pregnancy. The chain links TRBV4-3 to TRBJ1-4, with 9 bases identical to TRBD1. Here the CDR3 DNA reads TGCGCCAGCAGCCAAGATACCGGACAGGGGACAACTAATGAAAAACTGTTTTTT. Amino acid sequence: CASSQDTGQGTTNEKLFF.